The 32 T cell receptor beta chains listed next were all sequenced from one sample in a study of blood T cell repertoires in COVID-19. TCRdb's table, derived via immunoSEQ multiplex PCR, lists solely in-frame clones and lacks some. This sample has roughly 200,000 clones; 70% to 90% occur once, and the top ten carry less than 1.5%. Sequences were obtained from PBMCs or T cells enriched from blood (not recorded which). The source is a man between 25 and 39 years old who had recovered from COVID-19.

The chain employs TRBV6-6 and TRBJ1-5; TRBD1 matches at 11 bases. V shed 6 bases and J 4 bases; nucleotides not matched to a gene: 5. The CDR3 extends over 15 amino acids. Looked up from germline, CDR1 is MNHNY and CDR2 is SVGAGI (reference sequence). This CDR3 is CASRPGQGVNQPQHF. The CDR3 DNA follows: TGTGCCAGCAGGCCGGGACAGGGGGTGAATCAGCCCCAGCATTTT.

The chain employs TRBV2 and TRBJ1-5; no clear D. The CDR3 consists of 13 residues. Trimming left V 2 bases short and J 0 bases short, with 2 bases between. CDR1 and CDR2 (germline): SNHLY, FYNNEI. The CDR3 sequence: CASSEHSNQPQHF. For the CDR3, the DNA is TGTGCCAGCAGTGAACATAGCAATCAGCCCCAGCATTTT.

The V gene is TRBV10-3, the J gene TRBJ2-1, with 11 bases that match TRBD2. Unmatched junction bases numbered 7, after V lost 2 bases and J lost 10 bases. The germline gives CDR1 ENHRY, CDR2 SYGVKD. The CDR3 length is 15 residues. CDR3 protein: CAISEVAGGALEQFF. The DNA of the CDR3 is TGTGCCATCAGTGAGGTAGCGGGAGGGGCATTAGAGCAGTTCTTC.

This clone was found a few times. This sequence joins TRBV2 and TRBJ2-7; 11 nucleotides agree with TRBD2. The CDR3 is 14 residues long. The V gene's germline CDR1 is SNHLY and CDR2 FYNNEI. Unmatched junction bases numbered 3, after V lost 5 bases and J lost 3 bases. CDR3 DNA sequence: TGTGCCAGCAGTCCTCTAGCGGGAGGCTACGAGCAGTACTTC. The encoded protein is CASSPLAGGYEQYF. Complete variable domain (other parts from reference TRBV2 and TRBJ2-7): EPEVTQTPSHQVTQMGQEVILRCVPISNHLYFYWYRQILGQKVEFLVSFYNNEISEKSEIFDDQFSVERPDGSNFTLKIRSTKLEDSAMYFCASSPLAGGYEQYFGPGTRLTVT.

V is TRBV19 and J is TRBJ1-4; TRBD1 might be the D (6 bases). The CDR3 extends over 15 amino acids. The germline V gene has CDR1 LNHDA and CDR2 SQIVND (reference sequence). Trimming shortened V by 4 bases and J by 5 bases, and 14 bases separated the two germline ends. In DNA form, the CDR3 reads TGTGCCAGTAGTAGGGGGTCCGGGACAAATGAAAAACTGTTTTTT. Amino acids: CASSRGSGTNEKLFF.

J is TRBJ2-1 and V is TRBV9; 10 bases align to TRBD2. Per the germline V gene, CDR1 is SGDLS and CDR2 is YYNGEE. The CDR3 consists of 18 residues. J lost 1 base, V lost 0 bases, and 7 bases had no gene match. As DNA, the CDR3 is TGTGCCAGCAGCGTAGGAGCGGGAGGGCCGGTGTCCTACAATGAGCAGTTCTTC. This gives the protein CASSVGAGGPVSYNEQFF.

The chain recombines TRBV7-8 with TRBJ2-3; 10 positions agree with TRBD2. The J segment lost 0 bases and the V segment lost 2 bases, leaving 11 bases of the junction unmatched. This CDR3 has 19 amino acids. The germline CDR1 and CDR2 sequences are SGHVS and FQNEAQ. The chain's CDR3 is CASSLRSSGRTTSTDTQYF. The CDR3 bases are TGTGCCAGCAGCTTAAGGAGTAGCGGGAGGACTACTAGCACAGATACGCAGTATTTT.

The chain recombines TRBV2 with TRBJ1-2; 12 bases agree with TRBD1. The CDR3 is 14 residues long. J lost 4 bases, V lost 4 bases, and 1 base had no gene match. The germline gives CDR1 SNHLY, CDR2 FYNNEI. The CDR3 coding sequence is TGTGCCAGCAGTGGGGACAGGGGGCCCTATGGCTACACCTTC. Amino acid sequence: CASSGDRGPYGYTF.

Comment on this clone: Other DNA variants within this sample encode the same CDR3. CDR3 region: CASSVGVGTYEQYF. In nucleotides, the CDR3 is TGTGCCAGCAGCGTAGGAGTCGGGACCTACGAGCAGTACTTC. This chain connects TRBV9 to TRBJ2-7; D possibly corresponds to TRBD2 (5 bases). Germline V CDR1 and CDR2: SGDLS, YYNGEE. Trimming stripped 0 bases from V and 2 bases from J, with 9 bases between. The CDR3 runs to 14 residues.

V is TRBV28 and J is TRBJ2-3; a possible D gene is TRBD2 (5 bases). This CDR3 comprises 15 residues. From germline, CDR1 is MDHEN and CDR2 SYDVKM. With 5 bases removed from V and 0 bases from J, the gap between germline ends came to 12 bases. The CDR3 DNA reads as TGTGCCAGCAGTCAGGAGGCCTCTAGCACAGATACGCAGTATTTT. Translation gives CASSQEASSTDTQYF.

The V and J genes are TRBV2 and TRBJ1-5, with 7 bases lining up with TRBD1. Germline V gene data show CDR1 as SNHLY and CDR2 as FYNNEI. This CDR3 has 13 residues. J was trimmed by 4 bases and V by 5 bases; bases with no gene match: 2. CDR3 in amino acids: CASSKQGNQPQHF. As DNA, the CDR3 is TGTGCCAGCAGTAAACAGGGGAATCAGCCCCAGCATTTT.

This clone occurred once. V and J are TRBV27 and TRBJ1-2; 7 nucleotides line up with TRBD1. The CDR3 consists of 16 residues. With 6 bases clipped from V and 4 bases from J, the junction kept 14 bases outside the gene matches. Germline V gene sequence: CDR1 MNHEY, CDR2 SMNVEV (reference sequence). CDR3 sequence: CASSLTGAHETYGYTF. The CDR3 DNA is TGTGCCAGCAGCCTAACAGGGGCCCATGAGACCTATGGCTACACCTTC.

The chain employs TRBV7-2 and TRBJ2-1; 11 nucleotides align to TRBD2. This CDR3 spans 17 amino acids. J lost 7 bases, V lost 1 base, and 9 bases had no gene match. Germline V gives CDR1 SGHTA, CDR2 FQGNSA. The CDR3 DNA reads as TGTGCCAGCAGCTTAGTGGGGGGGACTAGCGGAGGAAATGAGCAGTTCTTC. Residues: CASSLVGGTSGGNEQFF.

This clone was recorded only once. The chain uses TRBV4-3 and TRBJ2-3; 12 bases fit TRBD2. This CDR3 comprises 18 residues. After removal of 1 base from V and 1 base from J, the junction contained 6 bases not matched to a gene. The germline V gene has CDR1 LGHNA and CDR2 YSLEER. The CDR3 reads CASSQALAGGGGTDTQYF. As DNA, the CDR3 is TGCGCCAGCAGCCAAGCGCTAGCGGGAGGGGGGGGCACAGATACGCAGTATTTT.

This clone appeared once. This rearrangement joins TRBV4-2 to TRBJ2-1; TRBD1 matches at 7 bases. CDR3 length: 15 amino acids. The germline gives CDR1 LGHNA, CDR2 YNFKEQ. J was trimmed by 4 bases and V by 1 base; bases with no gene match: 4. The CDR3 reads CASSQVGQKYNEQFF. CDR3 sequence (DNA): TGTGCCAGCAGCCAAGTGGGACAGAAATACAATGAGCAGTTCTTC.

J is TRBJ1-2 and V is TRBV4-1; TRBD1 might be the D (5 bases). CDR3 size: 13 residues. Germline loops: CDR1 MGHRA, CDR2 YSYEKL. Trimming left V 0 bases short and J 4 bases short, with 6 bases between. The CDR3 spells CASSQEQGYGYTF. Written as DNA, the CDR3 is TGCGCCAGCAGCCAAGAGCAGGGCTATGGCTACACCTTC.

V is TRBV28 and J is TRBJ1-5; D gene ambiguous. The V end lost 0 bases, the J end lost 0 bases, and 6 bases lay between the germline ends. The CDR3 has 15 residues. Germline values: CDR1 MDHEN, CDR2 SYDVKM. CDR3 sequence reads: CASSLWSDSNQPQHF. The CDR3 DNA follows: TGTGCCAGCAGTTTATGGTCAGATAGCAATCAGCCCCAGCATTTT.

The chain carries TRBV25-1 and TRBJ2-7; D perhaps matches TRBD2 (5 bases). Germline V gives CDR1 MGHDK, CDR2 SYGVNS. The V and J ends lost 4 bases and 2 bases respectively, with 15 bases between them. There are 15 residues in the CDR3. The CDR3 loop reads CASSGGGEGTYEQYF. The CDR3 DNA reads TGTGCCAGCAGTGGAGGAGGCGAAGGAACCTACGAGCAGTACTTC.

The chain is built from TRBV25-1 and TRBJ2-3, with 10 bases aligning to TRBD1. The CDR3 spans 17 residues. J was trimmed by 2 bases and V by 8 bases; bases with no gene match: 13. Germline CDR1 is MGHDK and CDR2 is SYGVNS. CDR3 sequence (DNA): TGTGCCAGCTCGGGACAGGGGTGGCGGGTGTACACAGATACGCAGTATTTT. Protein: CASSGQGWRVYTDTQYF.

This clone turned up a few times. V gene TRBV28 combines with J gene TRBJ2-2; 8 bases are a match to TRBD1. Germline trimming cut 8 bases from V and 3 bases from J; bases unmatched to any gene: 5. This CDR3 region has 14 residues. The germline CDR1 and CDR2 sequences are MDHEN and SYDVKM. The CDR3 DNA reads TGTGCCAGCTCATGGGGACAGGACACCGGGGAGCTGTTTTTT. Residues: CASSWGQDTGELFF.

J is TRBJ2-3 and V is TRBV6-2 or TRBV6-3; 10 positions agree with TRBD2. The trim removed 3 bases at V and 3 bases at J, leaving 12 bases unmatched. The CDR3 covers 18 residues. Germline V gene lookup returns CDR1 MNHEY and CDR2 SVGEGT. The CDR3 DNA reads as TGTGCCAGCAGTTATCGGCCCGGGAGCGGGAGGGTTACAGATACGCAGTATTTT. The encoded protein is CASSYRPGSGRVTDTQYF.

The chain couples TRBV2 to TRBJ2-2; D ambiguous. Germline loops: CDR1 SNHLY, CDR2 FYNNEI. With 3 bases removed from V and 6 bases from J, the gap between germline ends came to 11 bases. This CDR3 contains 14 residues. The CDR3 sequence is CASSDFPVAGELFF. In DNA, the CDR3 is TGTGCCAGCAGTGATTTCCCGGTGGCCGGGGAGCTGTTTTTT. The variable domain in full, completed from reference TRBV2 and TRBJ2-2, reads EPEVTQTPSHQVTQMGQEVILRCVPISNHLYFYWYRQILGQKVEFLVSFYNNEISEKSEIFDDQFSVERPDGSNFTLKIRSTKLEDSAMYFCASSDFPVAGELFFGEGSRLTVL.

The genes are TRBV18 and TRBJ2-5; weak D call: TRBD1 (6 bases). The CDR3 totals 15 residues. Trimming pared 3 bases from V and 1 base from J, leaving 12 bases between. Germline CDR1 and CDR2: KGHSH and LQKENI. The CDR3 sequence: CASSPGQSTQETQYF. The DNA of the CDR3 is TGTGCCAGCTCACCTGGACAGAGCACCCAAGAGACCCAGTACTTC.

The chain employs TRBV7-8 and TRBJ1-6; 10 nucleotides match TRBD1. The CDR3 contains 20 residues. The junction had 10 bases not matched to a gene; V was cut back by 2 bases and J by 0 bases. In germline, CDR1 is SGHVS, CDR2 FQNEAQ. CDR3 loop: CASSLFLTGGPSSYNSPLHF. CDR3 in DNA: TGTGCCAGCAGCTTATTCTTGACAGGGGGCCCGAGCTCCTATAATTCACCCCTCCACTTT. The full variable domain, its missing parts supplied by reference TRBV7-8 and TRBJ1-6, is GAGVSQSPRYKVAKRGQDVALRCDPISGHVSLFWYQQALGQGPEFLTYFQNEAQLDKSGLPSDRFFAERPEGSVSTLKIQRTQQEDSAVYLCASSLFLTGGPSSYNSPLHFGNGTRLTVT.

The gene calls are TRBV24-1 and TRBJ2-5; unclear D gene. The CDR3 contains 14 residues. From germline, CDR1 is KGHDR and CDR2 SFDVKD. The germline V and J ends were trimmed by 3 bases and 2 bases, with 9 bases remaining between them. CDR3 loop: CATSDPGSQETQYF. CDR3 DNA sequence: TGTGCCACCAGTGATCCCGGGTCGCAAGAGACCCAGTACTTC.

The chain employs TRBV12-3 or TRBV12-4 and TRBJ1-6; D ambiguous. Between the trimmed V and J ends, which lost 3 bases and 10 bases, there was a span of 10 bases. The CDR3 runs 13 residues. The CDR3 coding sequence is TGTGCCAGCAGTTTTGGTCGGGGATCACCCCTCCACTTT. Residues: CASSFGRGSPLHF.

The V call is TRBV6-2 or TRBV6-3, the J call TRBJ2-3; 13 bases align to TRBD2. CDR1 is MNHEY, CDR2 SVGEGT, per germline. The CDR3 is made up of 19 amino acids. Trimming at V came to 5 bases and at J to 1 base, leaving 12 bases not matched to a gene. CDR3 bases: TGTGCCAGCAGTGCCCAACTAGCGGGGGGGACAACTGGCACAGATACGCAGTATTTT. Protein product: CASSAQLAGGTTGTDTQYF.

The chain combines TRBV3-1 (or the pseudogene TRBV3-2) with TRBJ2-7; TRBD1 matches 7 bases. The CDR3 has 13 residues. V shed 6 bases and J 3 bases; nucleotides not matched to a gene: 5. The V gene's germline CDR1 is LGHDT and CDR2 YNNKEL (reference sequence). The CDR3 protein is CASRATGDYEQYF. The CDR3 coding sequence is TGTGCCAGCAGGGCCACAGGGGACTACGAGCAGTACTTC.

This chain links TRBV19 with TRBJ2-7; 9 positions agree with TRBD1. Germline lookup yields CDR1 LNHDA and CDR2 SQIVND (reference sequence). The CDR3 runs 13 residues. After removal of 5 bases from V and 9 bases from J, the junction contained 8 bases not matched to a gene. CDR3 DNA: TGTGCCAGTAGTTGGGACAGGGACAGGTCGCAGTACTTC. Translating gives CASSWDRDRSQYF.

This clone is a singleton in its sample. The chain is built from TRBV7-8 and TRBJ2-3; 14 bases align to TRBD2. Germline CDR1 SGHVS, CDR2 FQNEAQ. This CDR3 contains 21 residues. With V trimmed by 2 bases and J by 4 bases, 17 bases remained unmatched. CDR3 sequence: CASSLSADMGLAGARSDTQYF. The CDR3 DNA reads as TGTGCCAGCAGCTTAAGCGCGGACATGGGACTAGCGGGAGCCCGCTCAGATACGCAGTATTTT.

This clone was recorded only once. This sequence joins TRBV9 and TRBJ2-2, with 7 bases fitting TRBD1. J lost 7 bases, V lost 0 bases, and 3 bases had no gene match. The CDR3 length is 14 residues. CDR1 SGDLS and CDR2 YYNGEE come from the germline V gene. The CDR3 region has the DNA TGTGCCAGCAGCGTAGGAGGGGGCAGCGGGGAGCTGTTTTTT. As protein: CASSVGGGSGELFF. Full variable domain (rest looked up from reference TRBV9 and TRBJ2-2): DSGVTQTPKHLITATGQRVTLRCSPRSGDLSVYWYQQSLDQGLQFLIQYYNGEERAKGNILERFSAQQFPDLHSELNLSSLELGDSALYFCASSVGGGSGELFFGEGSRLTVL.

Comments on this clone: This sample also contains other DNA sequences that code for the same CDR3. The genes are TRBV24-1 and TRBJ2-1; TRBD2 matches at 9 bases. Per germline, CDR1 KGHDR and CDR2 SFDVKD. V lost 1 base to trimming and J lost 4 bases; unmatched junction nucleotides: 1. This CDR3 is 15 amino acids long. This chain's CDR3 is CATSDFAGGYNEQFF. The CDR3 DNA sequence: TGTGCCACCAGTGATTTTGCGGGAGGGTACAATGAGCAGTTCTTC.